This TCR beta chain was identified during a study of blood T cell repertoires in COVID-19. Sequenced by immunoSEQ multiplex PCR; TCRdb stores in-frame clones only, minus some. The sample contains more than 250,000 clones, approximately 82% of which appear only once. The CDR3 is made up of 15 amino acids. From germline, CDR1 is SGHTA and CDR2 FQGTGA. V lost 3 bases, J lost 9 bases, and 6 bases stayed unmatched. This sequence joins TRBV7-3 and TRBJ2-1, with TRBD2 matching 12 bases. This receptor was obtained from a man aged 35-49 years who had been exposed to COVID-19. The source material was PBMCs or T cells enriched from blood (not recorded which). The CDR3, as DNA: TGTGCCAGCAGCTTGGGACTAGCGGGTTCCAGTGAGCAGTTCTTC. Its translation: CASSLGLAGSSEQFF.